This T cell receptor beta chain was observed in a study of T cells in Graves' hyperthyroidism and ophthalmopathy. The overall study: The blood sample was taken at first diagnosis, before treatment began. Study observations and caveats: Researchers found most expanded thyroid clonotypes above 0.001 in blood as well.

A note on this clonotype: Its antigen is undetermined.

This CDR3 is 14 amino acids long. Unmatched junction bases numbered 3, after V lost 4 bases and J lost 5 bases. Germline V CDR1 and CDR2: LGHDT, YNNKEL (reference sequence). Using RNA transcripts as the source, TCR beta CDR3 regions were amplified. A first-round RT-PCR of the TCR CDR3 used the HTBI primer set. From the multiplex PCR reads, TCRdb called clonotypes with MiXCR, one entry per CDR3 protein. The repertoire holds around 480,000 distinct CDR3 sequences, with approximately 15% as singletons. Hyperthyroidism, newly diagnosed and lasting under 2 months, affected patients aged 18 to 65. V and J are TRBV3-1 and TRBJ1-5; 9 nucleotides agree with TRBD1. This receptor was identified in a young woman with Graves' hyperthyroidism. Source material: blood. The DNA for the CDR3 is TGTGCCAGCAGCCTAGGGACAGGGTATCAGCCCCAGCATTTT. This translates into CASSLGTGYQPQHF.